This T cell receptor beta chain is from a study of OX40 agonist ivuxolimab in advanced cancers. Overall study context: Around 40% of patients had received prior checkpoint inhibitor therapy.

V gave up 3 bases and J gave up 5 bases, with 13 bases separating them. The CDR3 sequence is 14 residues long. Germline assignment: CDR1 MDHEN and CDR2 SYDVKM. The method was immunoSEQ multiplex PCR; TCRdb's version includes in-frame clones alone and lacks a portion of them. Of fewer than 95,000 clones listed, 90% are singletons. The starting material was CD4+ or CD8+ T cells sorted from blood, obtained in a trial of the OX40 agonist ivuxolimab. The chain has TRBV28 and TRBJ1-2; tentatively, D is TRBD1 (5 bases). The receptor comes from an adult with an advanced solid tumor such as melanoma, head and neck, liver or kidney cancer. This CDR3 reads CASSFRGARYGYTF. The CDR3 DNA reads TGTGCCAGCAGTTTTCGTGGGGCGCGGTATGGCTACACCTTC.